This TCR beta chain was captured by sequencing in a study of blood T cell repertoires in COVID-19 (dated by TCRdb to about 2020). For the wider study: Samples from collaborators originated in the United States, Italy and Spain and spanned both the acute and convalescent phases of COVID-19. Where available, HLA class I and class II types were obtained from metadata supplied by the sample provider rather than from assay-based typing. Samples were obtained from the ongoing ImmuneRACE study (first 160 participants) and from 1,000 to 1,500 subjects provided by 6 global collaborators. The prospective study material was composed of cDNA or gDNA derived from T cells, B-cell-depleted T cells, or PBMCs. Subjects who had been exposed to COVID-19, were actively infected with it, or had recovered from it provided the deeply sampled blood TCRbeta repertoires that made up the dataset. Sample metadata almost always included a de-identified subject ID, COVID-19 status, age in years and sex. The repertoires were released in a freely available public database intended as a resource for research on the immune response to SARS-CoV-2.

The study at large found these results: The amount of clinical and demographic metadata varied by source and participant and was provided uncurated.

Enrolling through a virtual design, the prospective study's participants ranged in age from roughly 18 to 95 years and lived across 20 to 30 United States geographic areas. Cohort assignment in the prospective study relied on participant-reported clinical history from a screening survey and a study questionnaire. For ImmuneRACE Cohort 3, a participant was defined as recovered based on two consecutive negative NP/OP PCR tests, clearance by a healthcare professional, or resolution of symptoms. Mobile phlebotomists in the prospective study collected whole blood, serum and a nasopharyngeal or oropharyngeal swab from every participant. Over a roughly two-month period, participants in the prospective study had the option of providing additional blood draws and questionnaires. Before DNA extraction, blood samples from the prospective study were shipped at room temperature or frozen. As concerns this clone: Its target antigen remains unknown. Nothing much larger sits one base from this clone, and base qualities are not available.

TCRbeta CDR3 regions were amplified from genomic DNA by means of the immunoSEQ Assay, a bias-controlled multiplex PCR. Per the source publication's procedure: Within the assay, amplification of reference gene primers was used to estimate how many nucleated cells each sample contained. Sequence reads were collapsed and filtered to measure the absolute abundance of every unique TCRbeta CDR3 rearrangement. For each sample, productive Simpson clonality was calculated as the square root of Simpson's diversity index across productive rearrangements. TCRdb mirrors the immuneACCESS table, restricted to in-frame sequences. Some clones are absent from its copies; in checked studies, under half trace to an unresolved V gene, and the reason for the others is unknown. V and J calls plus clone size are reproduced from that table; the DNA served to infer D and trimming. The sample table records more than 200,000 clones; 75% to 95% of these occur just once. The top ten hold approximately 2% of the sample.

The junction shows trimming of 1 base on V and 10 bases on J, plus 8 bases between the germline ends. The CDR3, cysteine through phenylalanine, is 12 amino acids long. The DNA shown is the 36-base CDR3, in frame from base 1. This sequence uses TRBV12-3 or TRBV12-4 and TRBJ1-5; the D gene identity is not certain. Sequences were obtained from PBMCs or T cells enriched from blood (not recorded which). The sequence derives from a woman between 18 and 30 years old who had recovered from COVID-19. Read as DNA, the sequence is TGTGCCAGCAGTTTAGTCCCGGGACCCCAGCATTTT. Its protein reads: CASSLVPGPQHF.